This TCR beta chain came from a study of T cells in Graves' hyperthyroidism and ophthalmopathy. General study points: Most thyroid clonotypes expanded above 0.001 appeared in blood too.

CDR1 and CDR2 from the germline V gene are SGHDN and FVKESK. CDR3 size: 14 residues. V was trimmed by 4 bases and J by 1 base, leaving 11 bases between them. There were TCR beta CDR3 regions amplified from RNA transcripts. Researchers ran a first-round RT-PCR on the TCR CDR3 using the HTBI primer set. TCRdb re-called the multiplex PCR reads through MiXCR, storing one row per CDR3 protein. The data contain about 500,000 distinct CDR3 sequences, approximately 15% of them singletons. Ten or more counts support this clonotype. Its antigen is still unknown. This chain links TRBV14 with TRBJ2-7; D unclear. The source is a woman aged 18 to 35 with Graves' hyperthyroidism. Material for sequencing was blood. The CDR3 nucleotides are TGTGCCAGCAGCCGCTGGACCGGGTCCTACGAGCAGTACTTC. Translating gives CASSRWTGSYEQYF.